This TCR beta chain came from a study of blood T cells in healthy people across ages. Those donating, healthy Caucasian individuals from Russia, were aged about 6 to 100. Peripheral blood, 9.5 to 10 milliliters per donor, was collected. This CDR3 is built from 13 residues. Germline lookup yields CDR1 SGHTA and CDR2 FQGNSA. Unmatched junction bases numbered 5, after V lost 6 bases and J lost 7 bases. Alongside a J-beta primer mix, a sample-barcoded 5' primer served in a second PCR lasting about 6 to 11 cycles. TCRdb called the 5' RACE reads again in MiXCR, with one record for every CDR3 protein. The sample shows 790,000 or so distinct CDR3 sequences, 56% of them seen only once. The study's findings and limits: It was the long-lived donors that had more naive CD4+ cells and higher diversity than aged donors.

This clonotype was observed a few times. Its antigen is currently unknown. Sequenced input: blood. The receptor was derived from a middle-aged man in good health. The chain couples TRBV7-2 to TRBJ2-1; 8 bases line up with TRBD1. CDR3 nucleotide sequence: TGTGCCAGCAGAAGGAACAGGGGGAATGAGCAGTTCTTC. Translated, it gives CASRRNRGNEQFF.